The T cell receptor (beta chain) under discussion was sequenced for a study of cytomegalovirus exposure and HLA in healthy donors. Study summary: Sequencing of roughly 180 million T cells in an earlier analysis found 100 million to 140 million unique TCR beta sequences.

Study-level findings and limits: In a later analysis, a missense DCLRE1C variant was linked to TCR beta V- and J-gene trimming. Other equally common chains were less clonally expanded than HLA-associated TCR beta chains, a later analysis showed. Per a prior analysis, the majority of TCR beta V segments were productive roughly 90% or roughly 30% of the time.

Concerning this clone: No antigen is known for it.

The PCR employed 60 Vbeta primers together with 13 Jbeta primers. TCRdb keeps only in-frame clones here, not all; method: immunoSEQ multiplex PCR. The profile shows approximately 93,000 clones, 75% to 80% of them singletons. This TCR was sampled from a middle-aged woman in good health and CMV-seronegative. The sequenced sample was PBMCs.

CDR3 residues: CAIRLDSPSYGYTF. DNA for the CDR3: TGTGCCATCAGGCTCGACAGCCCTTCTTATGGCTACACCTTC. The chain couples TRBV10-3 to TRBJ1-2; tentative D call: TRBD1 (5 bases). V lost 6 bases, J lost 5 bases, and 16 bases lay in between. Per germline, CDR1 ENHRY and CDR2 SYGVKD. This CDR3 region has 14 residues.